The entry below gives a single TCR beta chain sequence along with its context. The record originates from a study of control samples from healthy donors and cancer patients. The CDR3 loop spans 14 amino acids. Per germline, CDR1 MNHNS and CDR2 SASEGT. Trimming pared 2 bases from V and 7 bases from J, leaving 14 bases between. Clones were read by immunoSEQ multiplex PCR, and TCRdb kept only the in-frame ones, dropping some. The table shows under 200,000 clones, with about 86% occurring only once. The V gene is TRBV6-1, the J gene TRBJ1-2; D perhaps matches TRBD1 (5 bases). The TCR sequence derives from a woman aged 25 to 39 in good health. The sample taken for sequencing was blood. CDR3 nucleotide sequence: TGTGCCAGCAGTGAACTAGGGAGGGGAAGTGGCTACACCTTC. It translates to CASSELGRGSGYTF.